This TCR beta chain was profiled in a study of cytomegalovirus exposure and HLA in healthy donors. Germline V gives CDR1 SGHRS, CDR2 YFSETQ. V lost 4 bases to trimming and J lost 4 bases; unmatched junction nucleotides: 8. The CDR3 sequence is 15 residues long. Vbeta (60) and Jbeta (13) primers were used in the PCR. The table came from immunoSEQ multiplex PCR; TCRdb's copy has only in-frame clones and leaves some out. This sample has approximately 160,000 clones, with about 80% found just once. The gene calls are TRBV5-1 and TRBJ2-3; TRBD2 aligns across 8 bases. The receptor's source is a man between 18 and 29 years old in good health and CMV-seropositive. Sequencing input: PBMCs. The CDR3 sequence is CASSPGLVGADTQYF. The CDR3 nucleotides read TGCGCCAGCAGCCCGGGACTAGTGGGGGCAGATACGCAGTATTTT.